This T cell receptor beta chain was profiled in a study of CD8 T cells in Susac syndrome. Study results and limitations: The study's TCR sequencing and HLA analysis covered a relatively small number of individuals, and the study acknowledged this.

Random-hexamer reverse transcription was applied to about 0.45 to 1 ug RNA. The CDR3 of TCR beta was amplified by immunoSEQ multiplex PCR across 54 Vbeta and 13 Jbeta. MiXCR, applied by TCRdb to the immunoSEQ multiplex PCR reads, yields one record per CDR3 protein. The data contain roughly 150,000 distinct CDR3 sequences, around 96% of them singletons. CDR1 SQVTM and CDR2 ANQGSEA come from the germline V gene. CDR3 length: 15 amino acids. Trimming pared 3 bases from V and 4 bases from J, leaving 17 bases between. A single count supports this clonotype. Its antigen is as yet unknown. The specimen was CD8+ T cells from PBMCs. This sequence was found in a human donor with multiple sclerosis. The chain couples TRBV29-1 to TRBJ2-3; a possible D gene is TRBD2 (5 bases). The DNA of the CDR3 is TGCAGCGTTGACGCCAGAGGGAGATCCGCAGATACGCAGTATTTT. Translating it yields CSVDARGRSADTQYF.